The clone carrying this T cell receptor (beta chain) came up once. This CDR3 is built from 15 residues. Germline CDR1 and CDR2: SGDLS and YYNGEE. V was pared by 0 bases and J by 0 bases, with 10 bases between. Patients at the Seattle site were enrolled during active infection and followed longitudinally. Original processing methods: Estimates of nucleated cell counts were drawn from the amplification of reference gene primers. Assay: immunoSEQ multiplex PCR; the TCRdb copy retains only in-frame clones and omits some. The DNA was the basis for D and trimming; V, J and clone size are from that table. The sample holds about 440,000 clones, approximately 88% seen once. This sample is drawn from a study of blood T cell repertoires in COVID-19. As for the study in general: Acute and convalescent COVID-19 samples came from the United States, Italy and Spain. The cDNA or gDNA used as material had been derived from T cells, B-cell-depleted T cells, or PBMCs.

Sequencing was performed on peripheral blood. This TCR was sampled from a woman in her 50s with COVID-19, enrolled during active disease. The chain uses TRBV9 and TRBJ2-7, with D perhaps matching TRBD1 (6 bases). CDR3 amino acids: CASSVGTGSSYEQYF. CDR3 bases: TGTGCCAGCAGCGTAGGAACAGGGAGCTCCTACGAGCAGTACTTC.